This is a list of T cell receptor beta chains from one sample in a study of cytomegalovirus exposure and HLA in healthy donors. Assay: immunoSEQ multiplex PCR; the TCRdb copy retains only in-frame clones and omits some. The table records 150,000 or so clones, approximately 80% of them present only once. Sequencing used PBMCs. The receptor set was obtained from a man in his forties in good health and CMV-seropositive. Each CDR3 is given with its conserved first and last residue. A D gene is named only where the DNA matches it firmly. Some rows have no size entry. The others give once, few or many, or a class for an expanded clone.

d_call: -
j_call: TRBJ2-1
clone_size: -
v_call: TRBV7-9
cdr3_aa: CASSLEIIVNEQFF
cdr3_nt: TGTGCCAGCAGCTTAGAGATTATAGTGAATGAGCAGTTCTTC

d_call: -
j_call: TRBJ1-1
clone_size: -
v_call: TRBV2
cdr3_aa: CASSVGVNTEAFF
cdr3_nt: TGTGCCAGCAGTGTCGGGGTGAACACTGAAGCTTTCTTT

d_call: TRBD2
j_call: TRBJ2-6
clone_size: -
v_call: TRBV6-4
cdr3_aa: CASSSTGTSLTGANGLTF
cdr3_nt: TGTGCCAGCAGTTCTACCGGGACTAGCTTGACTGGGGCCAACGGCCTGACTTTC

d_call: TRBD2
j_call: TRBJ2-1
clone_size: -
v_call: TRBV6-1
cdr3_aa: CASSLRENEQFF
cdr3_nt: TGTGCCAGCAGTCTGCGGGAGAATGAGCAGTTCTTC

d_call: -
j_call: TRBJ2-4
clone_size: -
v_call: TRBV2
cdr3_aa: CASRKEGGIAKNIQYF
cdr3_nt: TGTGCCAGCAGGAAGGAAGGCGGAATAGCCAAAAACATTCAGTACTTC

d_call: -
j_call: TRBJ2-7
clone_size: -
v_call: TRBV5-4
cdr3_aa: CASSLDRTYEQYF
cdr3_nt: TGTGCCAGCAGCCTAGACAGAACCTACGAGCAGTACTTC

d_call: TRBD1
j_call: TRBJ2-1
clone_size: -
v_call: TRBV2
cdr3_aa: CASRDLRGQEQFF
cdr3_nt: TGTGCCAGCAGAGATCTTAGGGGACAGGAGCAGTTCTTC

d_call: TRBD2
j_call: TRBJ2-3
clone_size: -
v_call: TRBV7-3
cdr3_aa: CASSLQLAGVDTQYF
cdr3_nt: TGTGCCAGCAGCCTCCAGTTAGCGGGAGTAGATACGCAGTATTTT

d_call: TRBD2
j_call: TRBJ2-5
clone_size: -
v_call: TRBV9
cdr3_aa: CASSGIAGKETQYF
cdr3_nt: TGTGCCAGCAGCGGAATAGCGGGAAAGGAGACCCAGTACTTC

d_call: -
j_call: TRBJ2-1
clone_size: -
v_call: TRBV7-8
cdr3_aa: CASSLIREQFF
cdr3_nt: TGTGCCAGCAGCTTAATCCGTGAGCAGTTCTTC

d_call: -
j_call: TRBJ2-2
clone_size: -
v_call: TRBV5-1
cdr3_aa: CASSRGEYTGELFF
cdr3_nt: TGCGCCAGCAGCCGCGGGGAGTACACCGGGGAGCTGTTTTTT

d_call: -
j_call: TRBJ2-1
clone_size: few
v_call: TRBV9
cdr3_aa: CASSRAGGAGEQFF
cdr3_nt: TGTGCCAGCAGCAGAGCAGGGGGAGCGGGTGAGCAGTTCTTC

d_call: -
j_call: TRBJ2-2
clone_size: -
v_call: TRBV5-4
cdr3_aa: CASSFGTPSANTGELFF
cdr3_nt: TGTGCCAGCAGCTTCGGGACACCCTCGGCGAACACCGGGGAGCTGTTTTTT

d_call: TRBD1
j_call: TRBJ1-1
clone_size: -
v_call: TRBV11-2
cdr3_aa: CASSPGQGAEAFF
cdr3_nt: TGTGCCAGCAGCCCCGGACAGGGAGCTGAAGCTTTCTTT

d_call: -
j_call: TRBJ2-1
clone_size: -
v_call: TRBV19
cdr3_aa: CASSPRGKAYNEQFF
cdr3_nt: TGTGCCAGTAGTCCTCGCGGGAAGGCCTACAATGAGCAGTTCTTC

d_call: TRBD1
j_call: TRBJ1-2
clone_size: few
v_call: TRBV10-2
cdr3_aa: CASSESRQGLGYTF
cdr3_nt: TGCGCCAGCAGTGAGTCTCGACAGGGTCTAGGCTACACCTTC

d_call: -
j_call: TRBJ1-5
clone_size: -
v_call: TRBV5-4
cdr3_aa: CASSPTPDQPQHF
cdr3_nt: TGTGCCAGCAGCCCTACCCCCGATCAGCCCCAGCATTTT

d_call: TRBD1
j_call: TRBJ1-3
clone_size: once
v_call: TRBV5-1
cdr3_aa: CARGGTGRPSSGNTIYF
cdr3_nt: TGCGCCAGAGGCGGGACAGGGAGGCCTAGCTCTGGAAACACCATATATTTT

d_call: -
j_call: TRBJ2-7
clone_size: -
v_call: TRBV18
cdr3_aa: CASSPPGYPSYEQYF
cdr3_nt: TGTGCCAGCTCACCACCGGGCTACCCCTCCTACGAGCAGTACTTC

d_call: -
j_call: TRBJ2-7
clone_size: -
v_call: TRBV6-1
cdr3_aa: CASSAGQGGEQYF
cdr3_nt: TGTGCCAGCAGTGCTGGTCAGGGGGGCGAGCAGTACTTC

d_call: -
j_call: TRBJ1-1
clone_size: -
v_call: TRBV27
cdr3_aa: CASSPTEPNTEAFF
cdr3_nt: TGTGCCAGCAGTCCGACAGAACCTAACACTGAAGCTTTCTTT

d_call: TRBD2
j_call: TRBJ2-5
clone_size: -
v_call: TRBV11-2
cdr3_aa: CASSLVASGGETQYF
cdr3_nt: TGTGCCAGCAGCTTAGTGGCGAGCGGGGGAGAGACCCAGTACTTC

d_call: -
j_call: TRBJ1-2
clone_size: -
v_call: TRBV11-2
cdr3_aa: CASSLPPNYGYTF
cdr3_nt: TGTGCCAGCAGCTTACCCCCGAACTATGGCTACACCTTC

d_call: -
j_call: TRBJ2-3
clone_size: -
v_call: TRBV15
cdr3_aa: CATSRKAGASTDTQYF
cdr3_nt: TGTGCCACCAGCAGAAAGGCGGGGGCTAGCACAGATACGCAGTATTTT

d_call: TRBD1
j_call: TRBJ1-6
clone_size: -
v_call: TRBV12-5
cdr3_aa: CASGLEDRVSPLHF
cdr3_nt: TGTGCTAGTGGTTTGGAGGACAGGGTATCACCCCTCCACTTT

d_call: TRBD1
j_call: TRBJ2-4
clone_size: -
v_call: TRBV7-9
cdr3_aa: CASSRTGPAAKNIQYF
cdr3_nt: TGTGCCAGCAGCCGGACAGGGCCCGCTGCCAAAAACATTCAGTACTTC

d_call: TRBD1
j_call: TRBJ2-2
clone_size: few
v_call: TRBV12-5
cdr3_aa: CASGSAPGGTGFTGELFF
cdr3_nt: TGTGCTAGTGGTTCGGCCCCCGGTGGGACAGGGTTTACCGGGGAGCTGTTTTTT

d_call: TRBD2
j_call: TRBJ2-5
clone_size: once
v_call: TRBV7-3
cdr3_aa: CASSLGLAGVYQETQYF
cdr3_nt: TGTGCCAGCAGCTTAGGACTAGCGGGAGTCTACCAAGAGACCCAGTACTTC

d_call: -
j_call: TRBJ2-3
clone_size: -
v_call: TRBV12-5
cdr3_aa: CASGLGRTDTQYF
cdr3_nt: TGTGCTAGTGGTTTAGGCAGGACAGATACGCAGTATTTT

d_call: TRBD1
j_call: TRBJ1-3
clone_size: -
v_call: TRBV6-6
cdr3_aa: CASSTQGGGNTIYF
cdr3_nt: TGTGCCAGCAGTACACAGGGGGGGGGAAACACCATATATTTT

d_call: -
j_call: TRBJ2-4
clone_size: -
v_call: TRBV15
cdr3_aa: CATASGGQQNSQYF
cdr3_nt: TGTGCCACCGCCTCTGGGGGCCAACAAAACAGTCAGTACTTC

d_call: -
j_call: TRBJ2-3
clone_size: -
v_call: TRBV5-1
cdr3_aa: CASSPRGVGTDTQYF
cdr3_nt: TGCGCCAGCAGCCCCAGGGGCGTCGGCACAGATACGCAGTATTTT

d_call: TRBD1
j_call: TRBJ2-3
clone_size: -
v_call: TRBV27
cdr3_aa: CASSLGQGNTDTQYF
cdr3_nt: TGTGCCAGCAGTTTAGGACAGGGCAACACAGATACGCAGTATTTT

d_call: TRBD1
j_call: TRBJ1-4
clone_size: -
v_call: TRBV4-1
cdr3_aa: CASSQNDRAGGNEKLFF
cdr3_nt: TGCGCCAGCAGCCAAAATGACAGGGCTGGGGGCAATGAAAAACTGTTTTTT

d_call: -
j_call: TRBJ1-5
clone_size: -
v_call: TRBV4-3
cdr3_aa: CASSQDLLAGPQHF
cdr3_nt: TGCGCCAGCAGCCAAGATCTACTCGCGGGGCCCCAGCATTTT

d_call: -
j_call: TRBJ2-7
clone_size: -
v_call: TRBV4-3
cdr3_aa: CASSQDLLREQYF
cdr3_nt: TGCGCCAGCAGCCAAGATCTTCTTCGGGAGCAGTACTTC

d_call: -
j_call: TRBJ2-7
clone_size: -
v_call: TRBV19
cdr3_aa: CASSIDRDYEQYF
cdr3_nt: TGTGCCAGTAGTATAGATCGGGATTACGAGCAGTACTTC

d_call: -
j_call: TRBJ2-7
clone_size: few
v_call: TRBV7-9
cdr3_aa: CASSFTYEQYF
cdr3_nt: TGTGCCAGCAGCTTTACCTACGAGCAGTACTTC

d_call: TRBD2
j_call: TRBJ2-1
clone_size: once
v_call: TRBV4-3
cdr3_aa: CASSQDGLAGNEQFF
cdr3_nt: TGCGCCAGCAGCCAAGACGGACTAGCTGGAAATGAGCAGTTCTTC

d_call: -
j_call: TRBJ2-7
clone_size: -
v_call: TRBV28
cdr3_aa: CASRIHGRYEQYF
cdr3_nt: TGTGCCAGCAGAATCCACGGCAGGTACGAGCAGTACTTC

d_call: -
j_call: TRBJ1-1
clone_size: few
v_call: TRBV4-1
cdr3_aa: CASSYKGGTNTEAFF
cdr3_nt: TGCGCCAGCAGCTACAAAGGAGGAACGAACACTGAAGCTTTCTTT

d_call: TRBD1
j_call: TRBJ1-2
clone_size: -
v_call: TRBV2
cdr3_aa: CASSWGQAAGYTF
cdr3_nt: TGTGCCAGCAGTTGGGGACAGGCAGCAGGCTACACCTTC

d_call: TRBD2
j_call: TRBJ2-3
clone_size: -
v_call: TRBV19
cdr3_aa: CASTAGGRRRTDTQYF
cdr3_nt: TGTGCCAGTACAGCGGGAGGGCGGAGAAGAACAGATACGCAGTATTTT

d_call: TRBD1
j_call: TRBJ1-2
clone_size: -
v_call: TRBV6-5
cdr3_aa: CASSRTGGAMDGYTF
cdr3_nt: TGTGCCAGCAGTCGGACAGGGGGCGCGATGGATGGCTACACCTTC

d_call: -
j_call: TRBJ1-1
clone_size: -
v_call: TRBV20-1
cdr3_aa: CSASRDTEAFF
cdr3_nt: TGCAGTGCTAGCCGGGACACTGAAGCTTTCTTT

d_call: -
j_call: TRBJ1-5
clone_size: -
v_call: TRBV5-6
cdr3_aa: CASSLGQSNQPQHF
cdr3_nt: TGTGCCAGCAGCTTGGGCCAGTCAAATCAGCCCCAGCATTTT

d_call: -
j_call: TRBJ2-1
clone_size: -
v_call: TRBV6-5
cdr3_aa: CASSLLAGLQQFF
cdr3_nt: TGTGCCAGCAGTCTCCTGGCGGGACTCCAGCAGTTCTTC

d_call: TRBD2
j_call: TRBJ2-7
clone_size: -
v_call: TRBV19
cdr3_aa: CASSGGLPYEQYF
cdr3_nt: TGTGCCAGTAGTGGGGGACTACCCTACGAGCAGTACTTC

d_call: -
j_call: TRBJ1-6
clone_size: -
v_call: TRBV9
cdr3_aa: CASSVEQGTDSPLHF
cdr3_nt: TGTGCCAGCAGCGTAGAACAGGGTACCGATTCACCCCTCCACTTT

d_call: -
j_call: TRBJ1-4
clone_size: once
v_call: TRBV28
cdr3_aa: CASSFGQGSDRDFF
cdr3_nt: -

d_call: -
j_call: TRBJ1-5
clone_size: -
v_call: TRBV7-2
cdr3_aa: CASGQDNQPQHF
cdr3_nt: TGTGCCAGCGGGCAGGACAATCAGCCCCAGCATTTT

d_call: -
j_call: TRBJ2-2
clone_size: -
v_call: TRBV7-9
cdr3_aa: CASSPSSSNTGELFF
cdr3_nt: TGTGCCAGCAGCCCCTCTAGCTCCAACACCGGGGAGCTGTTTTTT

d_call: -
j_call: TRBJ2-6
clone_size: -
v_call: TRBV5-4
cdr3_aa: CASSLGGTGANVLTF
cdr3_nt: TGTGCCAGCAGCTTGGGAGGGACTGGGGCCAACGTCCTGACTTTC

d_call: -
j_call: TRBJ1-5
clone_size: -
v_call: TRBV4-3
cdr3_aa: CASSQAVRGNQPQHF
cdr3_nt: TGCGCCAGCAGCCAAGCGGTCCGGGGGAATCAGCCCCAGCATTTT

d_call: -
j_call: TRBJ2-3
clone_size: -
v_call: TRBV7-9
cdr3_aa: CASSPDTNTDTQYF
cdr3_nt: TGTGCCAGCAGCCCCGACACCAACACAGATACGCAGTATTTT

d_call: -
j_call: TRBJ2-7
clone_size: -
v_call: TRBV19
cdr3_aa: CASSLGLQSYEQYF
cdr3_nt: TGTGCCAGTAGTTTAGGGTTACAATCCTACGAGCAGTACTTC

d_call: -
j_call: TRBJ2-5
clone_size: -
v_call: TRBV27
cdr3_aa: CASSHAGTQQETQYF
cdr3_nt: TGTGCCAGCAGCCACGCCGGGACACAACAAGAGACCCAGTACTTC

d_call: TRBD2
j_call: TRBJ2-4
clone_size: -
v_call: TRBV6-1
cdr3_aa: CASSEDPSGRGVKNSQYF
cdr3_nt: TGTGCCAGCAGTGAAGATCCTAGCGGGAGAGGGGTCAAAAACAGTCAGTACTTC